The 10 T cell receptor beta chains below were found in one sample sequenced in a study of regulatory dendritic cells for organ transplantation. Some clones are missing from TCRdb's copy, which holds only in-frame ones; the method was immunoSEQ multiplex PCR. Found here are about 28,000 clones, approximately 86% of them singletons; the top ten hold around 0.4%. The specimen was naive CD8+ T cells from blood. The subset is: CD45RA+ naive T cells. The receptors shown here come from a human donor in good health.

The V call is TRBV29-1, the J call TRBJ2-7, with 9 bases aligning to TRBD1. Per the germline V gene, CDR1 is SQVTM and CDR2 is ANQGSEA. The junction had 13 bases not matched to a gene; V was cut back by 7 bases and J by 6 bases. This CDR3 is 14 amino acids long. The CDR3 DNA reads as TGCAGCGCCGAGGGGCCGGGACAGGGAGCCGAGCAGTACTTC. It codes for CSAEGPGQGAEQYF.

The chain employs TRBV9 and TRBJ1-2; D ambiguous. In germline, CDR1 is SGDLS, CDR2 YYNGEE. V was pared by 3 bases and J by 3 bases, with 12 bases between. The length of the CDR3 is 14 residues. The CDR3 DNA sequence: TGTGCCAGCAGCGGAGATGGGAGTTACTATGGCTACACCTTC. Translating gives CASSGDGSYYGYTF.

The rearrangement uses TRBV5-1 and TRBJ2-7, with 10 bases lining up with TRBD1. This CDR3 spans 15 amino acids. V shed 4 bases and J 6 bases; nucleotides not matched to a gene: 10. Germline loops: CDR1 SGHRS, CDR2 YFSETQ. This chain's CDR3 is CASSPARQGAVEQYF. The DNA for the CDR3 is TGCGCCAGCAGCCCAGCCCGACAGGGGGCGGTCGAGCAGTACTTC.

This chain uses TRBV29-1 with TRBJ2-2; no clear D. CDR3 length equals 11 residues. The germline V and J ends were trimmed by 5 bases and 4 bases, with 5 bases remaining between them. Per germline, CDR1 SQVTM and CDR2 ANQGSEA. CDR3 sequence reads: CSVSGTGELFF. The CDR3 DNA follows: TGCAGCGTTTCCGGCACCGGGGAGCTGTTTTTT.

In DNA form, the CDR3 reads TGTGCCAGCAGCTTGTTAGGCCTAGTAAATGGTGAGCAGTTCTTC. Its protein product is CASSLLGLVNGEQFF. This chain uses TRBV5-6 with TRBJ2-1; no firm D call. The CDR3 has 15 amino acids. Between the trimmed V and J ends, which lost 1 base and 9 bases, there was a span of 17 bases. The V gene's germline CDR1 is SGHDT and CDR2 YYEEEE.

This clone showed up just a few times. This chain joins TRBV11-2 and TRBJ2-7; 8 nucleotides match TRBD1. V lost 4 bases, J lost 2 bases, and 4 bases stayed unmatched. This CDR3 is built from 14 residues. Per germline, CDR1 SGHAT and CDR2 FQNNGV. The CDR3 region is CASSSDRVAYEQYF. CDR3 nucleotide sequence: TGTGCCAGCAGCTCGGACAGGGTGGCCTACGAGCAGTACTTC.

The chain recombines TRBV2 with TRBJ1-2; D not resolved. Germline V lookup: CDR1 SNHLY, CDR2 FYNNEI. Trimming cost V 3 bases and J 4 bases, with 15 bases left between them. The CDR3 sequence is 15 residues long. The CDR3 region has the DNA TGTGCCAGCAGTGAGCCCCGCCTTTTTAGCTATGGCTACACCTTC. Amino acids: CASSEPRLFSYGYTF.

The DNA for the CDR3 is TGTGCCAGCAGTTCCGGGGGGTCAGCCTACAATGAGCAGTTCTTC. Translation gives CASSSGGSAYNEQFF. The chain links TRBV27 to TRBJ2-1; 7 bases line up with TRBD2. V dropped 4 bases and J dropped 2; count of bases not matched to a gene: 5. In germline, CDR1 is MNHEY, CDR2 SMNVEV (reference sequence). The CDR3 totals 15 residues.

In its sample, this clone was seen once. The chain employs TRBV7-9 and TRBJ2-1; 7 positions match TRBD1. Trimming at V came to 6 bases and at J to 8 bases, leaving 4 bases not matched to a gene. The V gene's germline CDR1 is SEHNR and CDR2 FQNEAQ (reference sequence). The CDR3 runs to 12 residues. The chain's CDR3 is CASRYDRDEQFF. CDR3 DNA: TGTGCCAGCAGATACGACAGGGATGAGCAGTTCTTC. The variable domain in full, completed from reference TRBV7-9 and TRBJ2-1, reads DTGVSQNPRHKITKRGQNVTFRCDPISEHNRLYWYRQTLGQGPEFLTYFQNEAQLEKSRLLSDRFSAERPKGSFSTLEIQRTEQGDSAMYLCASRYDRDEQFFGPGTRLTVL.

This chain joins TRBV5-6 and TRBJ1-4; no clear D gene. Germline V gene data show CDR1 as SGHDT and CDR2 as YYEEEE. The CDR3 is made up of 13 amino acids. V was cut by 4 bases and J by 4 bases, with 8 bases left in between. Here the CDR3 reads CASSNRDNEKLFF. The CDR3, as DNA: TGTGCCAGCAGCAACCGGGATAATGAAAAACTGTTTTTT.